This paragraph reports one T cell receptor (beta chain). Though probably carrying unrecorded immune exposures, donors were nominally healthy at sampling. The data were obtained in a study of cytomegalovirus exposure and HLA in healthy donors. Germline CDR1 is SGHRS and CDR2 is YFSETQ. The CDR3 has 16 residues. Trimming removed 3 bases from V and 4 bases from J, with 19 bases in between. The PCR used 60 Vbeta and 13 Jbeta primers. Generated by immunoSEQ multiplex PCR, the TCRdb table keeps only in-frame clones and is missing some. Of about 130,000 clones in the sample, roughly three quarters were seen once.

What was sequenced was PBMCs. The rearrangement joins TRBV5-1 to TRBJ2-5, with D possibly matching TRBD1 (6 bases). This sequence originates from a woman in her sixties in good health and CMV-seronegative. CDR3 sequence (DNA): TGCGCCAGCAGCTCAACGGGACGGACAGAAACAGAGACCCAGTACTTC. It yields the protein CASSSTGRTETETQYF.